This T cell receptor beta chain was obtained from a study of beta chain features in type 1 diabetes. Overall study: Sorted cells, 107,917,701 in number, were examined across all samples.

Overall study results and limits: TCRB CDR3s from Type 1 diabetes patients were moderately but significantly shorter in all four CD4+ subsets.

This clone was seen more than once but under ten times. The antigen remains unidentified. V shed 6 bases and J shed 1 base, with 14 bases lying between them. Germline V gives CDR1 MDHEN, CDR2 SYDVKM. CDR3 size: 15 residues. As every portion of the isolated RNA was reverse transcribed, the sequencing read expressed TCRB transcripts. Reads from naive, central memory and regulatory T cell samples averaged about 3.3 million. TCRdb's copy holds only in-frame clones and misses some; the assay was immunoSEQ multiplex PCR. Counted here are hundreds of thousands of clones, around 15% occurring once; the ten biggest clones make up about 0.097%.

This sequence originates from a young man in good health. The chain is built from TRBV28 and TRBJ2-3; a possible D gene is TRBD1 (7 bases). The sample consisted of naive CD4+ T cells from blood. The CDR3 sequence is CASSPRGEGTDTQYF. The CDR3 DNA follows: TGTGCCAGCAGCCCCAGGGGGGAAGGCACAGATACGCAGTATTTT.